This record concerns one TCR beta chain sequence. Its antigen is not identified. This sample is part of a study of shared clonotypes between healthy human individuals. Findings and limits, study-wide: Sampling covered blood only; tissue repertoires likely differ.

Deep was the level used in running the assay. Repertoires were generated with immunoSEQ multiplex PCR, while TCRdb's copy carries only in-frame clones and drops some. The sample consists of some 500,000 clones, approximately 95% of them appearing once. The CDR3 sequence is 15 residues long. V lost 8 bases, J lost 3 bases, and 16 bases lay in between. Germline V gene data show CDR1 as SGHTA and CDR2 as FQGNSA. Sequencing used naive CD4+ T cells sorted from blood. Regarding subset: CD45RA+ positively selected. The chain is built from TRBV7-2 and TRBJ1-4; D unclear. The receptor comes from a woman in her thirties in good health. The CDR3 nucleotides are TGTGCCAGCGGCTCATCCCCGGGAGCTAATGAAAAACTGTTTTTT. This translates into CASGSSPGANEKLFF.